This TCR beta chain derives from a study of shared T cell receptors in the human thymus (dated by TCRdb to about 2021). Regarding the complete study: The study examined how the human thymus generates shared, self-reactive T-cell receptor alpha chains.

V is cut back by 4 bases and J by 1 base, with 2 bases in the junction unmatched. CDR1 and CDR2 are read off the germline V gene (reference sequence) as SGHNT and YYREEE. The CDR3 has 14 amino acids, counting the end cysteine and phenylalanine. Only the CDR3 part of the read is kept: 42 bases, read in frame from the first base. As to this clone: No cognate antigen has been identified for it. Base quality data are lacking; no much larger clone is found one base away.

Library construction relied on the immunoSEQ multiplex PCR assay. The source is immuneACCESS, and TCRdb retained only in-frame sequences with V and J called. Part of the clones is not carried over; for the studies checked, unresolved V genes explain less than half of this, and the remainder is unexplained. The sample table records some 400,000 clones; around 95% of these occur just once. The top ten clones comprise roughly 0.02% of the sample. The sequence was obtained from a human donor. The chain employs TRBV5-4 and TRBJ1-5, with 7 bases in between that match TRBD1. Sequenced: thymocytes. In nucleotides, the sequence is TGTGCCAGCAGCATCAGGGGGAGCAATCAGCCCCAGCATTTT. This sequence encodes CASSIRGSNQPQHF.